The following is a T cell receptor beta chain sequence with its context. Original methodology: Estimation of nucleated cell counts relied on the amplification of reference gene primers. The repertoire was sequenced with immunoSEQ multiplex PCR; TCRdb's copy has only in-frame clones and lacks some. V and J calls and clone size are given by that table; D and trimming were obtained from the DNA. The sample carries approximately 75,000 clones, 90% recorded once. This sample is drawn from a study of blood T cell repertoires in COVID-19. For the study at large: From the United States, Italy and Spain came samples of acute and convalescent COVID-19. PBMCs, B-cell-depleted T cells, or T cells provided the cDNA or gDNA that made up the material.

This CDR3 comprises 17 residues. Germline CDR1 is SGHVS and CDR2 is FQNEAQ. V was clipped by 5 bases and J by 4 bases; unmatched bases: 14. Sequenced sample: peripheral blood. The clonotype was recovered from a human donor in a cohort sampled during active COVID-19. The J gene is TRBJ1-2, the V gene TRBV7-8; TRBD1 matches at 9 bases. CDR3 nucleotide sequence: TGTGCCAGCAGCCGAGGAACTCGGGACAGGGTGGGCTATGGCTACACCTTC. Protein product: CASSRGTRDRVGYGYTF.